This T cell receptor (beta chain) was retrieved from a study of T-cell reconstitution after alpha-beta-depleted transplantation in children (dated by TCRdb to about 2016). Some background on the complete study: T-cell immune reconstitution after TCRalphabeta/CD19-depleted allogeneic hematopoietic cell transplantation in children was quantitatively tracked in the study by means of TCR repertoire profiling. Results the study describes overall, beyond this receptor: The high TCRbeta diversity at day 60 in some patients was ascribed to recipient T cells and intrathymic progenitors that had survived conditioning. The apparently early alphabetaT-cell count recovery about two months after transplant was reportedly dependent on only several hundred rapidly expanded clones derived from non-depleted graft cells. Over subsequent months, a decline in hyperexpanded clone frequencies was noted, and after one year, T-cell counts and TCRbeta diversity were mostly ascribed to newly produced T cells.

The CDR3 runs 14 amino acids, cysteine and phenylalanine included. The entry retains the CDR3 DNA only, 42 bases that are in frame from base 1. V and J lose 6 bases and 1 base, and a span of 13 bases separates them. CDR1 is given as SQVTM and CDR2 as ANQGSEA, both from the germline V gene. Library preparation used PCR. This sample was sequenced with an Illumina HiSeq 2500. TCR library preparation used molecular barcoding, with unique molecular identifiers applied to normalize quantification of the TCRbeta repertoire. TCRdb cleaned the public reads at Q25 with fastp, built clones with MiXCR and kept in-frame beta chains. CDR3 protein duplicates are merged, each entry listing the most common genes and DNA. The sample table shows about 980,000 distinct CDR3 sequences, and about 29% are seen once. The ten biggest clones cover around 30% of the sample. Note on this clonotype: There is no known antigen for this receptor. No clone much larger than this one lies a single base away; base qualities are absent.

The label giving this sample's treatment or condition can be read as: allogeneic hematopoietic cell transplantation with graft depleted of TCRalphabeta T cells and CD19 B cells. The transplant recipients were children given TCRalphabeta/CD19-depleted allogeneic hematopoietic cell grafts. The clonotype was recovered from a boy in the first two years of life who had a stem cell transplant for SCID, so the T cells may come from the graft donor. The rearranged chain carries TRBV29-1 and TRBJ1-3, with an unclear D gene assignment. The sample here was PBMCs, mostly from graft donor cells, taken 360 days after TCRalphabeta/CD19-depleted stem cell transplant. The CDR3 in this case is CSVAGVPSGNTIYF. The DNA reads as follows: TGCAGCGTGGCGGGCGTTCCTTCTGGAAACACCATATATTTT.